This TCR beta chain was retrieved from a study of CD8+CD57+ T cells in acquired aplastic anemia. Study summary: Yields of DNA that came from sorted CD4+ and CD8+ cells averaged about 2.9 ug.

Study-level findings and limits: Approximately 27 CD8+ CDR3 sequences occurred in both the patients and the controls.

Individuals selected for sequencing had exhibited CD8+CD57+ cell expansion on flow cytometry. Each patient had severe acquired aplastic anemia. Receipt of therapy had not occurred in any patient by the time of blood sampling. This CDR3 has 16 residues. The germline CDR1 and CDR2 sequences are SGHVS and FQNEAQ. Trimming cost V 5 bases and J 7 bases; bases outside gene matches: 10. Genomic DNA templated the TCR beta VDJ and CDR3 profiling. TCRdb re-analysed the reads in MiXCR, keeping a single row per CDR3 protein. The top ten clones hold about 2.8% of a sample with about 160,000 distinct CDR3 sequences, 40% to 55% of them seen once. This clonotype was counted a single time. Antigen: not known.

Sequenced input: sorted CD4+, CD8+, or CD8+CD57+ T cells (not recorded which) from PBMCs. V gene TRBV7-8 combines with J gene TRBJ2-1; TRBD2 matches 11 bases. The TCR originated in a human donor with aplastic anemia. CDR3 coding DNA: TGTGCCAGCAGCCATCCCGGGACTAGCGGACCAAATGAGCAGTTCTTC. Its protein is CASSHPGTSGPNEQFF.